A selection of T cell receptor beta chains follows, all from one sample in a study of cytomegalovirus exposure and HLA in healthy donors. Clones were read by immunoSEQ multiplex PCR, and TCRdb kept only the in-frame ones, dropping some. The table lists 100,000 or so clones, 70% to 90% of them singletons. Sequenced material: PBMCs. Source of these receptors: a man aged 40-49 years in good health and CMV-seronegative. CDR3s include the opening cysteine and the closing phenylalanine or tryptophan. Fields, in order: J gene, V gene, D gene, clone size, CDR3 DNA, CDR3 protein. A D gene is named only where the DNA matches it firmly. Some rows mark clone size as missing; the rest say once, few, many or name a class of expanded clone.

TRBJ2-7 TRBV2 NA once TGTGCCAGCACGGAAAGGACAGACTCCTACGAGCAGTACTTC CASTERTDSYEQYF
TRBJ2-1 TRBV5-1 TRBD2 NA TGCGCCAGCAGCCCAACCGGGGGGGTATCCCAAGAGCAGTTCTTC CASSPTGGVSQEQFF
TRBJ1-4 TRBV6-5 NA NA TGTGCCAGCAGACTCTTCGGGGGAGAAAAACTGTTTTTT CASRLFGGEKLFF
TRBJ2-1 TRBV5-8 TRBD2 NA TGTGCCAGCAGCCTGGGTTCCTTAGCGGGGGGGAAGAATGAGCAGTTCTTC CASSLGSLAGGKNEQFF
TRBJ2-3 TRBV9 NA NA TGTGCCAGCAGCGTAGATTGGGGGCATCCAGATACGCAGTATTTT CASSVDWGHPDTQYF
TRBJ2-1 TRBV2 TRBD2 NA TGTGCCAGCAGTGCATCCCTAGCGGGGGTGATCAATGAGCAGTTCTTC CASSASLAGVINEQFF
TRBJ2-7 TRBV13 TRBD2 NA TGTGCCAGCAGCCGTGCTCGTAGCGGGGAATTATACGAGCAGTACTTC CASSRARSGELYEQYF
TRBJ1-6 TRBV18 TRBD1 few TGTGCCAGCTCACCGGGACAGGGGTTATACTCACCCCTCCACTTT CASSPGQGLYSPLHF
TRBJ2-7 TRBV27 NA NA TGTGCCAGCAGTTCTCCACCGCAGGGCCACTACGAGCAGTACTTC CASSSPPQGHYEQYF
TRBJ1-6 TRBV25-1 NA NA TGTGCCAGCAAACAGGGAAATTCACCCCTCCACTTT CASKQGNSPLHF
TRBJ1-2 TRBV18 NA NA TGTGCCAGCTCACCACCGGTAGTTAACTATGGCTACACCTTC CASSPPVVNYGYTF
TRBJ2-7 TRBV18 TRBD2 NA TGTGCCAGCTCTTCCAGCGGGGGATCCTACGAGCAGTACTTC CASSSSGGSYEQYF
TRBJ2-2 TRBV27 TRBD1 NA TGTGCCAGCAGTTTATTACAGGGGTACACCGGGGAGCTGTTTTTT CASSLLQGYTGELFF
TRBJ1-2 TRBV7-9 TRBD1 NA TGTGCCAGCAGCTTAGAGCGGACAGGGCCGTATGGCTACACCTTC CASSLERTGPYGYTF
TRBJ2-6 TRBV6-1 NA NA TGTGCCAGCGATAGGCAGGTCTCTGGGGCCAACGTCCTGACTTTC CASDRQVSGANVLTF